This TCR beta chain was observed in a study of T cell responses to AZD1222 COVID-19 vaccine. Second-dose intervals near 4 or 12 weeks were combined. Of note for this clone: Its matching antigen is unknown.

This table comes from immunoSEQ multiplex PCR, and its TCRdb copy is limited to in-frame clones, with some not included. The data contain 100,000 or so clones, roughly nine tenths of them singletons. Overall study results and limits: Donors were mostly white British, more females; clonal diversity possibly underestimated. Just a handful of people given AZD1222 tested seropositive at baseline.

Germline V gene data show CDR1 as ENHRY and CDR2 as SYGVKD. J lost 9 bases, V lost 3 bases, and 7 bases had no gene match. There are 14 residues in the CDR3. The sequencing used peripheral blood, collected 28 days after the second AZD1222 dose. The sequence was collected from an adult who received the AZD1222 COVID-19 vaccine. V and J are TRBV10-3 and TRBJ1-4, with 7 bases aligning to TRBD1. This chain's CDR3 is CAISDPDRAKKLFF. CDR3 DNA sequence: TGTGCCATCAGTGATCCCGACAGGGCCAAAAAACTGTTTTTT.